This T cell receptor beta chain was identified in a study of OX40 agonist ivuxolimab in advanced cancers. Study in general: Every 2 weeks, patients received ivuxolimab intravenously, dosed at 0.01 to 10 mg/kg.

The CDR3 is 12 residues long. Germline V gene lookup returns CDR1 SEHNR and CDR2 FQNEAQ (reference sequence). The V gene lost 7 bases and the J gene lost 3 bases, with 9 bases spanning the gap. Assay: immunoSEQ multiplex PCR; the TCRdb copy retains only in-frame clones and omits some. The sample lists 54,000 or so clones, approximately 80% occurring once. The chain has TRBV7-9 and TRBJ1-2; D gene unclear. The source material was CD4+ or CD8+ T cells sorted from blood, sampled in a trial of the OX40 agonist ivuxolimab. The origin of this receptor is an adult with an advanced solid tumor such as melanoma, head and neck, liver or kidney cancer. The CDR3 DNA follows: TGTGCCAGCAAGGAGATGGACTATGGCTACACCTTC. Its translation is CASKEMDYGYTF.